This TCR beta chain was documented in a study of T-cell reconstitution after alpha-beta-depleted transplantation in children (dated by TCRdb to 2016 to 2018). Regarding the study in general: Using TCR repertoire profiling, the study followed T-cell immune reconstitution in a quantitative way in children after TCRalphabeta/CD19-depleted allogeneic hematopoietic cell transplantation.

Trimming costs V 2 bases and J 2 bases, and their ends lie 12 bases apart. CDR1 and CDR2, per the germline V gene, are MNHEY and SVGEGT. The CDR3 contains 15 residues, cysteine and phenylalanine counted. The kept DNA is CDR3 alone, 45 bases in frame from the first base. Libraries came from PCR. Sequenced on an Illumina HiSeq 2500. To normalize quantification of the TCRbeta repertoire, the TCR libraries were built with molecular barcoding that relied on unique molecular identifiers. The public reads were reprocessed in TCRdb via fastp at Q25 and MiXCR, keeping in-frame beta chains. CDR3 protein sequences are deduplicated, and each keeps its most common genes and DNA. In this sample the table shows approximately 400,000 distinct CDR3 sequences, about a tenth of which occur a single time. The top ten hold nearly 5.5% of the sample. As for this clonotype: What this receptor recognizes is not known. No base-level quality is on record; no much larger clone is a single base apart.

This TCR was recovered from a human donor who donated a stem cell graft to a child with acute myeloid leukemia. The sample was PBMCs from the stem cell graft donor, taken from the stem cell graft. Recombination linked TRBV6-2 or TRBV6-3 to TRBJ2-5; a weak D assignment points to TRBD2 (6 bases agree). The DNA reads TGTGCCAGCAGTTACCGGCTAGCGAGACAAGAGACCCAGTACTTC. This encodes CASSYRLARQETQYF.